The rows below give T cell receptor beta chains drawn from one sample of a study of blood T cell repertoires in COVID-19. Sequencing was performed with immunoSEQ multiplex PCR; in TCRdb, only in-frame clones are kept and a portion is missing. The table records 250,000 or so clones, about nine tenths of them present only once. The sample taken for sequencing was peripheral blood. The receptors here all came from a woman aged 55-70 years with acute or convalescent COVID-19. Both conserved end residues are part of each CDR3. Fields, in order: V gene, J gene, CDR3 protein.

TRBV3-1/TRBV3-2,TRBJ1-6,CASSPPGQGALLHF
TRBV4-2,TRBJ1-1,CASSAQGNTEAFF
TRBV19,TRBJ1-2,CASTMGGYGYTF
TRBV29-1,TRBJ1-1,CSSSGNTEAFF
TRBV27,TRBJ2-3,CASSLGGRAYDTQYF
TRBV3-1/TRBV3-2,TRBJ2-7,CASSQDRGEQYF
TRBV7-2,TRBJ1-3,CASSFLPTGAGNTIYF
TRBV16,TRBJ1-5,CASSHRTGGSSNQPQHF
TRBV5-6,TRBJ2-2,CASSLTGAGELFF
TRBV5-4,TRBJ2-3,CASSLAGTDTQYF
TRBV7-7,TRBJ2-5,CASSRYGLSETQYF
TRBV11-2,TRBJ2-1,CASSLEASAEKDEQFF
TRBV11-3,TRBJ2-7,CASSRTGISYEQYF
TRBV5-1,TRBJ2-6,CASRKTGDSSGANVLTF
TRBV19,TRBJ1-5,CASSPTRDQPQHF
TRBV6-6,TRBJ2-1,CASSPPVRSSSYNEQFF
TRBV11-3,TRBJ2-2,CASSSDRGTGELFF
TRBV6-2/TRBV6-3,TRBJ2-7,CASSLTSGRIYEQYF
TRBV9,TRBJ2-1,CASSPRTGTPNNEQFF
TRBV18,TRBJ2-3,CASSPPGQGAADTQYF
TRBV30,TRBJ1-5,CAWSVDSSNQPQHF
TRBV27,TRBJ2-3,CASSFLEADTQYF
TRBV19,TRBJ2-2,CASTPGLAANTGELFF
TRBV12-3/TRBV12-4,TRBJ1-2,CASSPDEDYGYTF
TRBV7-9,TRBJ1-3,CASSLVQPSGNTIYF
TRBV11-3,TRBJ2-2,CASSLGATGELFF
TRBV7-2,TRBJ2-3,CASSKGGGTTDTQYF
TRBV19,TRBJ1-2,CASSQGAGGYTF
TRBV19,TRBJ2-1,CASSRGSSGRNEQFF
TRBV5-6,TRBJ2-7,CASSLYGQVFYEQYF
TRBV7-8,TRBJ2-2,CASSLGGGGNTGELFF
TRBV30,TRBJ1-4,CAWSRAGGNEKLFF
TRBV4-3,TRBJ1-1,CASSLTFLGGRGTEAFF
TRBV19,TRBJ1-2,CASSMRLYGYTF
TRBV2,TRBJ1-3,CASSVNREIPGRNTIYF
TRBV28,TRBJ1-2,CASSSPAEGYTF
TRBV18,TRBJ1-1,CASSPTQLAEAFF
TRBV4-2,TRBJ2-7,CASSLNPGQVYEQYF
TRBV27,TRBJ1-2,CASSRDRDRVNYGYTF
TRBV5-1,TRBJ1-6,CASSFTLNSPLHF
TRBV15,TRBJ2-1,CATSPAPSGAYNEQFF
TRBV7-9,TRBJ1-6,CASSLKTTGTGISPLHF
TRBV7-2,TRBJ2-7,CASSLGQEFSYEQYF
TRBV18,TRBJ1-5,CASAGGGNQPQHF
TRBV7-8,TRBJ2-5,CASSSPLFRRAETQYF
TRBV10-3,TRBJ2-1,CAIREAGGPYNEQFF
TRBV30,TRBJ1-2,CALITEGLNYGYTF
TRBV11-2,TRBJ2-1,CASSFTSGGDNEQFF
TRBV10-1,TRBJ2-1,CASSGYGRSYNEQFF
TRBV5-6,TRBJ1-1,CASSSDTEAFF
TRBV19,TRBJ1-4,CASMPGGATNEKLFF
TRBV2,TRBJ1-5,CASSEDRGVQPQHF
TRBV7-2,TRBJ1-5,CASSTRTGGAGSVNQPQHF
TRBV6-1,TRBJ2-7,CASSEQGQSYEQYF
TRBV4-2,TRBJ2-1,CASSQEAFEEDEQFF
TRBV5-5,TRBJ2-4,CASSWDRVGKNIQYF
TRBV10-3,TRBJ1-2,CAIALAGGLFNYGYTF